These T cell receptor beta chains were read from a single sample in a study of T cells after yellow fever vaccination. TCRdb analysed the 5' RACE reads with MiXCR anew, one entry per CDR3 protein. The table has under 350,000 distinct CDR3 sequences, roughly 4.3% seen once. The input for sequencing was PBMCs, taken 5 days after the yellow fever booster vaccination. The receptors stem from a young man who received the YFV17D yellow fever vaccine. Each CDR3 is given with its conserved first and last residue. A D gene is named only where the DNA matches it firmly. A row's size may be missing; if present it is once, few, many or a size class.

abundance	d_gene	v_gene	j_gene	CDR3nt	CDR3aa
many	TRBD1	TRBV10-3	TRBJ2-6	TGTGCCATCAGCGGGACAGGGGGATCTGGGGCCAACGTCCTGACTTTC	CAISGTGGSGANVLTF
few	.	TRBV5-6	TRBJ1-2	TGTGCCGGATCGGACCGAGGCTATGGCTACACCTTC	CAGSDRGYGYTF
few	.	TRBV7-9	TRBJ2-7	TGTGCCAGCAGCTTTGAGGGCTACGAGCAGTACTTC	CASSFEGYEQYF
.	.	TRBV15	TRBJ1-1	TGTGCCACCAGCGTCCGGGGGCTGAACACTGAAGCTTTCTTT	CATSVRGLNTEAFF
few	.	TRBV30	TRBJ1-2	TGTGCCTGGACTACCGGGGGGGGAGCTAACTATGGCTACACCTTC	CAWTTGGGANYGYTF
many	.	TRBV7-9	TRBJ2-7	TGTGCCAGCAGCCCGGGTAGCAGTGAGCAGTACTTC	CASSPGSSEQYF
many	TRBD1	TRBV4-3	TRBJ2-2	TGCGCCAGCAGCCAAGGGACAGGTTACACCGGGGAGCTGTTTTTT	CASSQGTGYTGELFF
many	.	TRBV12-3/TRBV12-4	TRBJ1-1	TGTGCCAGCAGCTATGGACACAGGGCGAACACTGAAGCTTTCTTT	CASSYGHRANTEAFF
few	.	TRBV5-1	TRBJ1-1	TGCGCCAGCAGCTTCATTTGGGGGGGGAACACTGAAGCTTTCTTT	CASSFIWGGNTEAFF
many	.	TRBV9	TRBJ1-6	TGTGCCAGCAGCCCTCAGGGGAATAATTCACCCCTCCACTTT	CASSPQGNNSPLHF
.	.	TRBV2	TRBJ1-2	TGTGCCAGCAGATACCTCTCTGCAGGAAGGGGCGGGGGCTACACCTTC	CASRYLSAGRGGGYTF
few	.	TRBV5-5	TRBJ1-2	TGTGCCAGCAGCTTCCAGGGCCAGGTCCACTATGGCTACACCTTC	CASSFQGQVHYGYTF
.	TRBD2	TRBV19	TRBJ2-1	TGTGCCAGTAGACGGACTAGCGGGGGTTACAATGAGCAGTTCTTC	CASRRTSGGYNEQFF